Following are 24 T cell receptor beta chains from one sample sequenced in a study of blood T cells in healthy people across ages. PCR was performed a second time for about 7 to 11 cycles using a sample-barcoded 5' primer and a J-beta primer mix. MiXCR, run by TCRdb on the 5' RACE reads, gives a single entry per CDR3 protein. The profile covers about 780,000 distinct CDR3 sequences, with 35% to 60% appearing a single time and approximately 18% taken by the ten largest. The specimen sequenced was blood. The receptors were sampled from a man older than 75 in good health.

In regard to this clonotype: This may come from a read error, since a much larger clone is one base off. The CDR3 spells CASSEIRTSGRDGQFF. CDR3 coding DNA: TGCGCCAGCAGTGAGATAAGGACTAGCGGGAGGGATGGGCAGTTCTTC. The chain is built from TRBV10-1 and TRBJ2-1; TRBD2 aligns across 15 bases. This CDR3 spans 16 amino acids. CDR1 and CDR2 from the germline V gene are WNHNN and SYGVQD (reference sequence). V trimming: 2 bases; J trimming: 12 bases; junction bases outside the gene matches: 8.

Remarks on this clonotype: This may come from a read error, since a much larger clone is one base off. The chain employs TRBV20-1 and TRBJ2-1; D not certain. This CDR3 has 12 amino acids. From germline, CDR1 is DFQATT and CDR2 SNEGSKA (reference sequence). V was pared by 4 bases and J by 12 bases, with 16 bases between. The CDR3 DNA is TGCAGTGCTATCTCCCCAAAGGATGGGCAGTTCTTC. Translating it yields CSAISPKDGQFF.

This clonotype has ten or more counts. V and J are TRBV20-1 and TRBJ2-7; 8 bases are a match to TRBD1. The germline V gene has CDR1 DFQATT and CDR2 SNEGSKA (reference sequence). This CDR3 is 14 amino acids long. V trimming: 6 bases; J trimming: 5 bases; junction bases outside the gene matches: 12. In nucleotides, the CDR3 is TGCAGTGCCTTATCCAGGACAGGGTCCCACGAGCAGTACTTC. Amino acid sequence: CSALSRTGSHEQYF.

The chain carries TRBV4-2 and TRBJ2-7; no reliable D call. From germline, CDR1 is LGHNA and CDR2 YNFKEQ. The CDR3 is 19 amino acids. Trimming pared 3 bases from V and 0 bases from J, leaving 24 bases between. The CDR3 region has the DNA TGTGCCAGCAGCCACCGAATCACCACGTCGGGCAGCAGCTCCTACGAGCAGTACTTC. Its protein product is CASSHRITTSGSSSYEQYF.

The chain combines TRBV30 with TRBJ2-5, with unresolved D. The closer fit of TRBJ2-7 to the DNA end suggests the J call may be wrong. The CDR3 is made up of 15 amino acids. CDR1 and CDR2 (germline): GTSNPN, SVGIG (reference sequence). As DNA, the CDR3 is TGTGCCTGGAGTGTACTCCCCCTCCAAGGGTACGAGCAGTACTTC. Translated: CAWSVLPLQGYEQYF.

This clonotype was recorded at least ten times. This chain links TRBV30 with TRBJ2-3; the D gene could be TRBD1 or TRBD2 (5 bases each). The V and J ends lost 3 bases and 0 bases respectively, with 10 bases between them. The CDR3 covers 14 residues. The germline V gene encodes CDR1 GTSNPN and CDR2 SVGIG (reference sequence). The CDR3 sequence: CAWRKRDSTDTQYF. As DNA, the CDR3 is TGTGCCTGGAGAAAGAGGGACAGCACAGATACGCAGTATTTT.

This clonotype was counted a few times. V gene TRBV7-2 combines with J gene TRBJ2-1, with unresolved D. Trimming stripped 3 bases from V and 6 bases from J, with 9 bases between. Germline CDR1 and CDR2: SGHTA and FQGNSA. This CDR3 is 13 amino acids long. The CDR3 loop is CASSFFVPNEQFF. The CDR3 DNA reads as TGTGCCAGCAGCTTTTTTGTCCCCAATGAGCAGTTCTTC.

This clonotype has more than one count but fewer than ten. The rearrangement uses TRBV20-1 and TRBJ2-1, with TRBD2 identical over 13 bases. Germline CDR1 is DFQATT and CDR2 is SNEGSKA (reference sequence). The CDR3 contains 16 residues. The CDR3 sequence: CSPSGLAGYQRDEQFF. For the CDR3, the DNA is TGCAGCCCCTCGGGACTAGCGGGATATCAGCGTGATGAGCAGTTCTTC.

This clonotype showed up just a few times. The CDR3 sequence: CASSLLATSGRASPDTQYF. CDR3 in DNA: TGTGCCAGCAGCTTATTAGCAACTAGCGGGAGGGCCTCACCAGATACGCAGTATTTT. This sequence joins TRBV7-2 and TRBJ2-3, with 13 bases lining up with TRBD2. CDR1 and CDR2 from the germline V gene are SGHTA and FQGNSA. There are 19 residues in the CDR3. The V segment lost 2 bases and the J segment 4 bases; nucleotides outside the gene matches: 12.

This clonotype occurred many times. The V and J genes are TRBV7-2 and TRBJ2-5; D is possibly TRBD2 (5 bases). The germline V gene encodes CDR1 SGHTA and CDR2 FQGNSA. The CDR3 is made up of 14 amino acids. Trimming removed 1 base at V and 3 bases at J, with 9 bases between. The CDR3, as DNA: TGTGCCAGCAGCTTAGGATACGGGAAAGAGACCCAGTACTTC. Translated, it gives CASSLGYGKETQYF.

The J gene is TRBJ2-3, the V gene TRBV7-2; possible D gene TRBD2, 5 bases. Per germline, CDR1 SGHTA and CDR2 FQGNSA. Trimming took off 5 bases at V and 4 bases at J, with 19 bases between the two ends. The CDR3 contains 16 residues. The CDR3 region is CASSPRSSRSADTQYF. Here the CDR3 DNA reads TGTGCCAGCAGCCCTAGGTCTAGCAGAAGCGCAGATACGCAGTATTTT.

V gene TRBV2 combines with J gene TRBJ1-2; D uncertain. CDR3 size: 12 residues. V lost 6 bases to trimming and J lost 1 base, with 6 bases between them. CDR1 is SNHLY, CDR2 FYNNEI, per germline. The CDR3 region is CASRAYNYGYTF. The CDR3 nucleotides are TGTGCCAGCAGAGCCTATAACTATGGCTACACCTTC.

The chain couples TRBV7-2 to TRBJ2-2, with TRBD1 matching 8 bases. In germline, CDR1 is SGHTA, CDR2 FQGNSA. This CDR3 contains 16 residues. V lost 5 bases, J lost 1 base, and 6 bases stayed unmatched. The CDR3 reads CASSIRQGKNTGELFF. CDR3 DNA sequence: TGTGCCAGCAGCATACGACAGGGGAAGAACACCGGGGAGCTGTTTTTT.

About this clonotype itself: Relative to the germline gene, one junction end is altered; a read error may explain this. The V and J genes are TRBV9 and TRBJ2-1, with a possible D match to TRBD1 (5 bases). The CDR3 is made up of 15 amino acids. Per the germline V gene, CDR1 is SGDLS and CDR2 is YYNGEE. The CDR3 DNA reads as TGTGCCAGCAGCGTAGGACCCAGGGCCTACAAGGAGCAGTTCTTC. Protein sequence: CASSVGPRAYKEQFF.

The rearrangement joins TRBV4-2 to TRBJ2-3, with 9 bases identical to TRBD2. Germline values: CDR1 LGHNA, CDR2 YNFKEQ. This CDR3 is 16 amino acids long. After removal of 2 bases from V and 2 bases from J, the junction contained 5 bases not matched to a gene. The CDR3 DNA sequence: TGTGCCAGCAGCCAATTAGCGGGGGTAAACACAGATACGCAGTATTTT. This gives the protein CASSQLAGVNTDTQYF.

Worth noting for this clonotype: Just one base apart from a much larger clone, this may be a read error. The genes are TRBV7-2 and TRBJ2-3; 8 positions agree with TRBD2. The CDR3 is 15 amino acids. Germline V gene lookup returns CDR1 SGHTA and CDR2 FQGNSA. Unmatched junction bases numbered 13, after V lost 5 bases and J lost 9 bases. CDR3 region: CASSPSRPAGDTQYF. CDR3 sequence (DNA): TGTGCCAGCAGCCCTTCGAGACCAGCGGGAGACACGCAGTATTTT.

The rearrangement uses TRBV7-2 and TRBJ2-5, with 9 bases lining up with TRBD2. Germline CDR1 is SGHTA and CDR2 is FQGNSA. This CDR3 spans 16 amino acids. V gave up 5 bases and J gave up 11 bases; unmatched junction bases: 18. In DNA, the CDR3 is TGTGCCAGCAGCAGGACCGGGACTAGCCCTATTTATGAGCAGTACTTC. Translating gives CASSRTGTSPIYEQYF.

This clonotype came up many times. The chain is built from TRBV5-1 and TRBJ2-4; 11 bases are a match to TRBD2. V was clipped by 2 bases and J by 6 bases; unmatched bases: 7. CDR1 SGHRS and CDR2 YFSETQ come from the germline V gene. The CDR3 spans 16 residues. The CDR3, as DNA: TGCGCCAGCAGCTTATCCGGGACTAGCGGATCAAACATTCAGTACTTC. The encoded protein is CASSLSGTSGSNIQYF.

V is TRBV5-1 and J is TRBJ2-1; 11 nucleotides line up with TRBD2. The CDR3 covers 17 residues. The ends lost 0 bases at V and 6 bases at J; junction bases unmatched: 8. The germline CDR1 and CDR2 sequences are SGHRS and YFSETQ. CDR3: CASSLGIAGGPTNEQFF. The CDR3, as DNA: TGCGCCAGCAGCTTGGGGATAGCGGGGGGGCCGACCAATGAGCAGTTCTTC.

The chain links TRBV19 to TRBJ2-1; D not resolved. The germline CDR1 and CDR2 sequences are LNHDA and SQIVND (reference sequence). The V gene lost 7 bases and the J gene lost 9 bases, with 16 bases spanning the gap. The CDR3 runs 13 residues. The CDR3 coding sequence is TGTGCCAGTACCCCCGGCGCGGAAGGTGAGCAGTTCTTC. It codes for CASTPGAEGEQFF. The full variable domain, its missing parts supplied by reference TRBV19 and TRBJ2-1, is DGGITQSPKYLFRKEGQNVTLSCEQNLNHDAMYWYRQDPGQGLRLIYYSQIVNDFQKGDIAEGYSVSREKKESFPLTVTSAQKNPTAFYLCASTPGAEGEQFFGPGTRLTVL.

The chain is built from TRBV14 and TRBJ2-7; 8 nucleotides match TRBD1. In germline, CDR1 is SGHDN, CDR2 FVKESK. The ends lost 4 bases at V and 0 bases at J; junction bases unmatched: 5. The CDR3 sequence is 15 residues long. The CDR3 DNA reads as TGTGCCAGCAGCCTACAGACAGGGGCCTCCTACGAGCAGTACTTC. It yields the protein CASSLQTGASYEQYF.

A note on this clonotype: This may be a read error: a much more frequent sequence differs by one nucleotide. This chain uses TRBV27 with TRBJ2-5; the D gene is possibly TRBD2 (5 bases). The CDR3 has 15 residues. V was shortened by 4 bases and J by 2 bases, with 14 bases between the two germline ends. Germline V gives CDR1 MNHEY, CDR2 SMNVEV (reference sequence). CDR3 loop: CASSWTAYGQETQYF. For the CDR3, the DNA is TGTGCCAGCAGTTGGACTGCCTATGGACAAGAGACCCAGTACTTC.

This clonotype was detected many times. The V call is TRBV15, the J call TRBJ2-4, with D hard to call. Trimming cost V 4 bases and J 0 bases, with 4 bases left between them. The germline gives CDR1 LNHNV, CDR2 YYDKDF (reference sequence). The CDR3 sequence is 13 residues long. The CDR3 bases are TGTGCCACCAGCACAGTAGCCAAAAACATTCAGTACTTC. Its translation is CATSTVAKNIQYF.

The V gene is TRBV5-1, the J gene TRBJ2-6; TRBD2 matches 12 bases. Trimming took 3 bases from V and 13 from J; bases not matched to a gene: 8. The germline CDR1 and CDR2 sequences are SGHRS and YFSETQ. The CDR3 sequence is 15 residues long. CDR3: CASSSWTSGVPVLTF. The CDR3 nucleotides are TGCGCCAGCAGCTCCTGGACTAGCGGGGTACCGGTCCTGACTTTC.